This entry lists 9 T cell receptor beta chains sequenced from one sample in a study of blood T cells in healthy people across ages. A J-beta primer mix and a sample-barcoded 5' primer were used in a second PCR of about 7 to 12 cycles. TCRdb processed the 5' RACE reads anew with MiXCR; each CDR3 protein has one entry. This sample carries about 780,000 distinct CDR3 sequences, 25% to 30% of them seen once, and the ten largest clones take 3%. These data also featured in a second study, about T cells of mothers and their children.

Input material: blood. All receptors derive from a boy younger than 18 in good health.

This clonotype has only one observation. V usage is TRBV29-1 and J usage is TRBJ2-1; no definite D call. V was trimmed by 3 bases and J by 3 bases, leaving 0 bases between them. There are 10 residues in the CDR3. Germline V lookup: CDR1 SQVTM, CDR2 ANQGSEA. The CDR3 loop reads CSVDYNEQFF. CDR3 in DNA: TGCAGCGTTGACTACAATGAGCAGTTCTTC.

The chain employs TRBV20-1 and TRBJ2-3; TRBD2 agrees at 7 bases. Germline V gene data show CDR1 as DFQATT and CDR2 as SNEGSKA (reference sequence). CDR3 length: 15 residues. With 2 bases clipped from V and 3 bases from J, the junction kept 8 bases outside the gene matches. CDR3 residues: CSARIREGWTDTQYF. Written as DNA, the CDR3 is TGCAGTGCTAGAATCAGGGAGGGGTGGACAGATACGCAGTATTTT.

This clonotype has ten or more counts. This chain connects TRBV5-4 to TRBJ1-2, with D possibly matching TRBD1 (5 bases). Trimming shortened V by 4 bases and J by 4 bases, and 8 bases separated the two germline ends. This CDR3 comprises 12 residues. Germline V gene sequence: CDR1 SGHNT, CDR2 YYREEE (reference sequence). The CDR3 DNA is TGTGCCAGCAGCGCCGACAGCTATGGCTACACCTTC. This codes for CASSADSYGYTF. Full variable domain (remainder filled in from reference TRBV5-4 and TRBJ1-2): ETGVTQSPTHLIKTRGQQVTLRCSSQSGHNTVSWYQQALGQGPQFIFQYYREEENGRGNFPPRFSGLQFPNYSSELNVNALELDDSALYLCASSADSYGYTFGSGTRLTVV.

CDR3 in DNA: TGTGCCAGCAGCCGTGCAGCGGGGGGGCTGGAGAATGAGCAGTTCTTC. This codes for CASSRAAGGLENEQFF. The rearrangement links TRBV5-5 to TRBJ2-1; 10 bases align to TRBD2. There are 16 residues in the CDR3. CDR1 is SGHKS, CDR2 YYEKEE, per germline (reference sequence). After removal of 4 bases from V and 7 bases from J, the junction contained 11 bases not matched to a gene. The entire variable domain, with the rest obtained from reference TRBV5-5 and TRBJ2-1, is as follows: DAGVTQSPTHLIKTRGQQVTLRCSPISGHKSVSWYQQVLGQGPQFIFQYYEKEERGRGNFPDRFSARQFPNYSSELNVNALLLGDSALYLCASSRAAGGLENEQFFGPGTRLTVL.

With respect to this clonotype: An end of the junction differs from the germline gene, which may be a read error. The CDR3 nucleotides read TGTGCCACCAGCAGAGATACCCTCGTGAACGCTGAAGCTTTCTTT. As protein: CATSRDTLVNAEAFF. This rearrangement joins TRBV15 to TRBJ1-1; no firm D call. The CDR3 contains 15 residues. Germline assignment: CDR1 LNHNV and CDR2 YYDKDF (reference sequence).

The chain employs TRBV19 and TRBJ1-5; a weak D match, TRBD1 (5 bases). The CDR3 totals 13 residues. CDR1 and CDR2 (germline): LNHDA, SQIVND (reference sequence). The V gene lost 8 bases and the J gene lost 10 bases, with 18 bases spanning the gap. In DNA form, the CDR3 reads TGTGCCAGTGGGGGACCCTTGGTATCACCCCAGCATTTT. Encoded protein: CASGGPLVSPQHF.

The V gene is TRBV7-9, the J gene TRBJ1-3, with no clear D. Germline CDR1 is SEHNR and CDR2 is FQNEAQ (reference sequence). This CDR3 has 15 residues. The V end lost 6 bases, the J end lost 0 bases, and 12 bases lay between the germline ends. CDR3 amino acids: CASSSLGFSGNTIYF. For the CDR3, the DNA is TGTGCCAGCAGTTCCCTGGGGTTCTCTGGAAACACCATATATTTT. The full variable domain, with the rest looked up from reference TRBV7-9 and TRBJ1-3, is DTGVSQNPRHKITKRGQNVTFRCDPISEHNRLYWYRQTLGQGPEFLTYFQNEAQLEKSRLLSDRFSAERPKGSFSTLEIQRTEQGDSAMYLCASSSLGFSGNTIYFGEGSWLTVV.

As for this clonotype: At one end, the junction sequence differs from germline, possibly due to a read error. V and J are TRBV18 and TRBJ2-2, with TRBD1 matching 8 bases. The CDR3 sequence is 14 residues long. CDR1 is KGHSH and CDR2 is LQKENI in the germline V gene. The DNA for the CDR3 is TGTGCCAGCTCACCAAAGACAGGGGCCGGGGGGCTGTTTTTT. The encoded protein is CASSPKTGAGGLFF.

This clonotype appeared a few times. The chain is built from TRBV19 and TRBJ1-1; D gene uncertain. The CDR3 consists of 13 residues. The V gene lost 6 bases and the J gene lost 0 bases, with 8 bases spanning the gap. CDR1 LNHDA and CDR2 SQIVND come from the germline V gene (reference sequence). The CDR3 sequence is CASREQMNTEAFF. The CDR3 DNA reads TGTGCCAGTAGGGAACAGATGAACACTGAAGCTTTCTTT.